These 31 T cell receptor beta chains were sequenced from one sample in a study of control samples from healthy donors and cancer patients. Data came from immunoSEQ multiplex PCR; TCRdb stores just in-frame clones and leaves some out. The sample carries about 160,000 clones, approximately 90% recorded once. Sequencing used blood. The receptors stem from a man aged 30-40 years in good health.

The V and J genes are TRBV18 and TRBJ2-7, with D unclear. The length of the CDR3 is 14 residues. The germline CDR1 and CDR2 sequences are KGHSH and LQKENI. Between the trimmed V and J ends, which lost 2 bases and 3 bases, there was a span of 11 bases. DNA for the CDR3: TGTGCCAGCTCACCAAACCTAGAAGTCTACGAGCAGTACTTC. Protein product: CASSPNLEVYEQYF.

V and J are TRBV6-2 or TRBV6-3 and TRBJ1-5; 8 nucleotides align to TRBD1. Germline V CDR1 and CDR2: MNHEY, SVGEGT. This CDR3 has 14 amino acids. Unmatched junction bases numbered 4, after V lost 5 bases and J lost 4 bases. CDR3 protein: CASSPDRGNQPQHF. The CDR3 DNA sequence: TGTGCCAGCAGTCCAGACAGGGGAAATCAGCCCCAGCATTTT.

In this sample, this clone turned up once. This chain joins TRBV28 and TRBJ1-2; 12 positions agree with TRBD1. The trim removed 7 bases at V and 7 bases at J, leaving 10 bases unmatched. CDR1 MDHEN and CDR2 SYDVKM come from the germline V gene. The CDR3 consists of 15 residues. CDR3 loop: CASTRPGQGAVGYTF. The CDR3 coding sequence is TGTGCCAGCACTCGACCGGGACAGGGGGCGGTTGGCTACACCTTC.

Concerning this clone: Since a much larger clone is just one base distant, this may be a read error. Other nucleotide sequences from this sample produce the same CDR3. The chain is built from TRBV6-5 and TRBJ1-1, with D unclear. V lost 0 bases and J lost 1, with 9 bases in between. This CDR3 has 15 residues. Germline lookup yields CDR1 MNHEY and CDR2 SVGAGI. CDR3 in DNA: TGTGCCAGCAGTTACTCTCCGGGGAGGAACACTGAAGCTTTCTTT. The encoded protein is CASSYSPGRNTEAFF.

V gene TRBV5-8 combines with J gene TRBJ2-3; D remains ambiguous. V lost 2 bases to trimming and J lost 2 bases, with 15 bases between them. The CDR3 is 16 residues long. CDR1 SGHTS and CDR2 YDEGEE come from the germline V gene. CDR3 protein: CASSLFIAGPTDTQYF. CDR3 coding DNA: TGTGCCAGCAGCTTATTTATAGCAGGTCCCACAGATACGCAGTATTTT.

V and J are TRBV6-5 and TRBJ2-5, with D possibly called TRBD1 or TRBD2 (6 bases each). Germline V lookup: CDR1 MNHEY, CDR2 SVGAGI. V was shortened by 0 bases and J by 4 bases, with 15 bases between the two germline ends. This CDR3 is built from 16 residues. For the CDR3, the DNA is TGTGCCAGCAGTTACTCGAGTGGCGGAGGGGGAGAGACCCAGTACTTC. Amino acid sequence: CASSYSSGGGGETQYF.

This clone has a handful of counts. Other DNA sequences in this specimen translate into the identical CDR3. The chain recombines TRBV6-4 with TRBJ2-1; possible D gene TRBD2, 6 bases. Trimming removed 0 bases at V and 0 bases at J, with 6 bases between. The CDR3 covers 15 residues. The germline V gene encodes CDR1 MRHNA and CDR2 SNTAGT. The CDR3 bases are TGTGCCAGCAGTGACTCTAGCGGCTCCTACAATGAGCAGTTCTTC. It is translated as CASSDSSGSYNEQFF.

This chain uses TRBV6-5 with TRBJ2-1, with a possible D match to TRBD2 (6 bases). Germline V lookup: CDR1 MNHEY, CDR2 SVGAGI. The CDR3 length is 13 residues. Trimming pared 6 bases from V and 8 bases from J, leaving 14 bases between. DNA for the CDR3: TGTGCCAGCAGGGGGGACTCCTTACATGAGCAGTTCTTC. This codes for CASRGDSLHEQFF.

The chain couples TRBV2 to TRBJ2-3, with D perhaps matching TRBD1 (6 bases). Trimming removed 7 bases from V and 6 bases from J, with 14 bases in between. The CDR3 covers 13 residues. Germline V lookup: CDR1 SNHLY, CDR2 FYNNEI. CDR3 residues: CASTTQGWDTQYF. DNA for the CDR3: TGTGCCAGCACCACACAGGGTTGGGATACGCAGTATTTT.

The chain combines TRBV5-6 with TRBJ2-1, with D unclear. There are 11 residues in the CDR3. The germline V gene encodes CDR1 SGHDT and CDR2 YYEEEE. V lost 2 bases to trimming and J lost 6 bases, with 3 bases between them. CDR3 coding DNA: TGTGCCAGCAGCTTACCCAATGAGCAGTTCTTC. Translating gives CASSLPNEQFF.

The chain couples TRBV28 to TRBJ2-7; the D is unclear. Germline values: CDR1 MDHEN, CDR2 SYDVKM. The CDR3 has 12 amino acids. V was shortened by 6 bases and J by 3 bases, with 9 bases between the two germline ends. CDR3 in DNA: TGTGCCAGCAGATTCGGCGGCTACGAGCAGTACTTC. Translation gives CASRFGGYEQYF.

V gene TRBV27 combines with J gene TRBJ1-5; D not resolved. V was shortened by 4 bases and J by 7 bases, with 17 bases between the two germline ends. The length of the CDR3 is 15 residues. Germline V gene sequence: CDR1 MNHEY, CDR2 SMNVEV (reference sequence). In DNA form, the CDR3 reads TGTGCCAGCAGTTCTCACTCGGAGGGTGTACAGCCCCAGCATTTT. Its translation is CASSSHSEGVQPQHF.

This chain joins TRBV5-1 and TRBJ1-2; D ambiguous. The CDR3 sequence is 15 residues long. Germline-derived CDR1 and CDR2 are SGHRS and YFSETQ. Trimming removed 0 bases at V and 2 bases at J, with 11 bases between. The CDR3 DNA follows: TGCGCCAGCAGCTTGGCCGGAGTTGAGAACTATGGCTACACCTTC. Translating gives CASSLAGVENYGYTF.

The chain carries TRBV6-5 and TRBJ1-4; TRBD1 matches at 7 bases. Germline V gene lookup returns CDR1 MNHEY and CDR2 SVGAGI. The V and J ends lost 6 bases and 8 bases, in that order; junction bases with no gene match: 6. This CDR3 contains 13 residues. The CDR3 DNA reads TGTGCCAGCAGCCCCGCGACAGGGGAAAAACTGTTTTTT. It translates to CASSPATGEKLFF.

The V call is TRBV6-5, the J call TRBJ1-2; tentative D call: TRBD1 (6 bases). From germline, CDR1 is MNHEY and CDR2 SVGAGI. The V end was cut by 0 bases, the J end by 6 bases, with 17 bases between. This CDR3 contains 16 residues. The CDR3 protein is CASSYSYRAPLDGYTF. CDR3 sequence (DNA): TGTGCCAGCAGTTACTCCTACAGGGCTCCCTTAGATGGCTACACCTTC.

This clone was seen a few times. The chain uses TRBV7-8 and TRBJ1-2, with 7 bases aligning to TRBD1. V trimming: 1 base; J trimming: 4 bases; junction bases outside the gene matches: 3. This CDR3 is 14 amino acids long. The germline V gene encodes CDR1 SGHVS and CDR2 FQNEAQ. The CDR3 coding sequence is TGTGCCAGCAGCTTAGTTGGGACAGCCTATGGCTACACCTTC. Its translation is CASSLVGTAYGYTF.

The chain employs TRBV7-8 and TRBJ1-3; a possible D gene is TRBD1 (5 bases). Deletions cut 2 bases from V and 4 bases from J, with 21 bases between. The CDR3 covers 18 residues. CDR1 is SGHVS, CDR2 FQNEAQ, per germline. The CDR3, as DNA: TGTGCCAGCAGCTTACGCCTTGTCGGGACGGCTATAGGAAACACCATATATTTT. It is translated as CASSLRLVGTAIGNTIYF.

The chain couples TRBV3-1 (or the pseudogene TRBV3-2) to TRBJ2-1, with D unresolved. Germline V CDR1 and CDR2: LGHDT, YNNKEL (reference sequence). This CDR3 contains 13 residues. Trimming took 1 base from V and 4 from J, leaving 5 bases between them. CDR3 DNA sequence: TGTGCCAGCAGCCAAGCCAAGTACAATGAGCAGTTCTTC. Protein sequence: CASSQAKYNEQFF.

The chain recombines TRBV5-4 with TRBJ2-5; possibly TRBD1 or TRBD2 for D (5 bases each). Trimming removed 4 bases at V and 5 bases at J, with 18 bases between. Germline CDR1 reads SGHNT; CDR2 reads YYREEE (reference sequence). This CDR3 has 15 residues. The CDR3 DNA reads TGTGCCAGCAGCGGGGGACGACTAAGCAGGGAGACCCAGTACTTC. This translates into CASSGGRLSRETQYF.

This clone was found a few times. V usage is TRBV5-6 and J usage is TRBJ2-7, with TRBD1 as a possible D gene (5 bases). Germline V lookup: CDR1 SGHDT, CDR2 YYEEEE. The CDR3 has 15 amino acids. Trimming removed 4 bases from V and 0 bases from J, with 14 bases in between. Written as DNA, the CDR3 is TGTGCCAGCAGCACCAGACAGCAACTCTCCTACGAGCAGTACTTC. Translating gives CASSTRQQLSYEQYF.

V gene TRBV12-5 combines with J gene TRBJ2-1, with TRBD2 identical over 12 bases. Germline V gene lookup returns CDR1 LGHNT and CDR2 FRNRAP. V lost 3 bases and J lost 15; bases outside the gene matches: 12. This CDR3 has 15 amino acids. The CDR3: CASGFTSGGPAPRFF. CDR3 bases: TGTGCTAGTGGTTTTACTAGCGGGGGGCCCGCCCCCCGGTTCTTC.

This chain connects TRBV2 to TRBJ1-5, with D perhaps matching TRBD1 (5 bases). The CDR3 has 13 amino acids. V was pared by 7 bases and J by 4 bases, with 11 bases between. Germline V gene sequence: CDR1 SNHLY, CDR2 FYNNEI. DNA of the CDR3: TGTGCCAGCAAGTGGGGGATAAATCAGCCCCAGCATTTT. Translation: CASKWGINQPQHF.

This sequence joins TRBV29-1 and TRBJ1-2; maybe TRBD1 (5 bases). The CDR3 spans 13 residues. Germline V lookup: CDR1 SQVTM, CDR2 ANQGSEA. Trimming left V 6 bases short and J 5 bases short, with 16 bases between. The CDR3 spells CSVTRETTYGYTF. DNA of the CDR3: TGCAGCGTGACCAGGGAGACTACTTATGGCTACACCTTC.

The rearrangement uses TRBV18 and TRBJ2-2; no clear D gene. CDR3 length: 16 residues. V lost 0 bases and J 0 bases, leaving 8 bases between the germline ends. Germline CDR1 reads KGHSH; CDR2 reads LQKENI. The CDR3 DNA sequence: TGTGCCAGCTCACCACCGTCGGGTTCGAACACCGGGGAGCTGTTTTTT. Translated: CASSPPSGSNTGELFF.

The chain is built from TRBV2 and TRBJ2-5; 10 bases are shared with TRBD2. The J segment lost 8 bases and the V segment lost 6 bases, leaving 6 bases of the junction unmatched. Germline V gene lookup returns CDR1 SNHLY and CDR2 FYNNEI. This CDR3 is 13 amino acids long. The CDR3 sequence: CASSETSGLTQYF. CDR3 DNA: TGTGCCAGCAGCGAGACTAGCGGGCTCACCCAGTACTTC.

This chain connects TRBV7-3 to TRBJ2-5; D is possibly TRBD1 (5 bases). The V end was cut by 5 bases, the J end by 1 base, with 14 bases between. CDR3 size: 15 residues. The germline CDR1 and CDR2 sequences are SGHTA and FQGTGA. CDR3 DNA sequence: TGTGCCAGCAGCCTGGGGCTTTCGGTCCAAGAGACCCAGTACTTC. This gives the protein CASSLGLSVQETQYF. The full variable domain, in which reference TRBV7-3 and TRBJ2-5 provide the parts outside the CDR3, is GAGVSQTPSNKVTEKGKYVELRCDPISGHTALYWYRQSLGQGPEFLIYFQGTGAADDSGLPNDRFFAVRPEGSVSTLKIQRTERGDSAVYLCASSLGLSVQETQYFGPGTRLLVL.

The V and J genes are TRBV10-3 and TRBJ2-7; D is tentatively TRBD1 or TRBD2 (6 bases each). The CDR3 is made up of 15 amino acids. V lost 2 bases and J 5 bases, leaving 16 bases between the germline ends. Germline loops: CDR1 ENHRY, CDR2 SYGVKD. CDR3 bases: TGTGCCATCAGTGAGGAACAGGGAGGAAAGGACGAGCAGTACTTC. Translated: CAISEEQGGKDEQYF.

V is TRBV27 and J is TRBJ2-1, with a possible D match to TRBD1 (5 bases). Germline V CDR1 and CDR2: MNHEY, SMNVEV (reference sequence). The ends were cut back, 6 bases at V and 4 bases at J, with 16 bases in the middle. This CDR3 has 15 amino acids. CDR3: CASRSPERGYNEQFF. The CDR3 nucleotides are TGTGCCAGCAGAAGTCCGGAAAGGGGATACAATGAGCAGTTCTTC.

V is TRBV5-1 and J is TRBJ2-2, with a tentative D call TRBD1 (5 bases). Germline V gene lookup returns CDR1 SGHRS and CDR2 YFSETQ. The V end was cut by 4 bases, the J end by 2 bases, with 12 bases between. The CDR3 is 15 amino acids. CDR3: CASSDLQGNTGELFF. The CDR3 DNA follows: TGCGCCAGCAGCGATTTGCAGGGCAACACCGGGGAGCTGTTTTTT.

The V gene is TRBV6-5, the J gene TRBJ1-6; 7 nucleotides match TRBD1. The CDR3 totals 15 residues. Trimming took 7 bases from V and 5 from J; bases not matched to a gene: 8. Germline lookup yields CDR1 MNHEY and CDR2 SVGAGI. The CDR3: CASIWGQTNNSPLHF. The CDR3 nucleotides are TGTGCCAGCATTTGGGGACAGACGAATAATTCACCCCTCCACTTT.

The chain employs TRBV19 and TRBJ1-3, with D possibly being TRBD1 (6 bases). The CDR3 sequence is 13 residues long. The ends were cut back, 9 bases at V and 5 bases at J, with 14 bases in the middle. Germline V CDR1 and CDR2: LNHDA, SQIVND (reference sequence). CDR3 coding DNA: TGTGCCAGCGCGGACAGCTTGCGAAACACCATATATTTT. Its translation: CASADSLRNTIYF.